The rows below give T cell receptor beta chains drawn from one sample of a study of cytomegalovirus exposure and HLA in healthy donors. The data were produced by immunoSEQ multiplex PCR, yet TCRdb's version contains in-frame clones alone and is incomplete. The sample records under 150,000 clones, 70% to 80% being singletons. The material sequenced was PBMCs. The origin of the receptors is a human donor in good health. CDR3s include the opening cysteine and the closing phenylalanine or tryptophan. The D gene is left open where the match is weak. Clone size appears in some rows only: once, few, many, or a class for an expanded clone.

j_gene	abundance	v_gene	d_gene	CDR3nt	CDR3aa
TRBJ1-1	NA	TRBV6-5	NA	TGTGCCAGCAGCTCACAGGGTCGCACTGAAGCTTTCTTT	CASSSQGRTEAFF
TRBJ2-3	NA	TRBV9	NA	TGTGCCAGCAGCGGGACAGGTCCGGAGGGGACAGATACGCAGTATTTT	CASSGTGPEGTDTQYF
TRBJ2-7	few	TRBV28	TRBD2	TGTGCCAGCGTGGGACTAGCGGAGTACGAGCAGTACTTC	CASVGLAEYEQYF
TRBJ2-7	NA	TRBV5-4	TRBD2	TGTGCCAGCAGCCCCGGACTAGCGGGGGCACGCTACGAGCAGTACTTC	CASSPGLAGARYEQYF
TRBJ2-4	NA	TRBV4-2	TRBD1	TGTGCCAGCAGCCAAGTTGGGACAGGGGTATGGGCCAAAAACATTCAGTACTTC	CASSQVGTGVWAKNIQYF
TRBJ2-7	few	TRBV28	NA	TGTGCCAGCAGTGGCGGTACAGGGTTCTCCCACTACGAGCAGTACTTC	CASSGGTGFSHYEQYF
TRBJ2-6	NA	TRBV7-9	TRBD1	TGTGCCAGCAGCGGACAGGGGGCGGCTGGGGCCAACGTCCTGACTTTC	CASSGQGAAGANVLTF
TRBJ2-1	NA	TRBV28	TRBD2	TGTGCCAGCAGTTTGGTCCTAGCGGGGTACAATGAGCAGTTCTTC	CASSLVLAGYNEQFF
TRBJ1-5	NA	TRBV19	NA	TGTGCCAGTAGTATAGTAGATAGCAATCAGCCCCAGCATTTT	CASSIVDSNQPQHF
TRBJ1-2	NA	TRBV30	TRBD1	TGTGCCTGGAGGTCTGGACAGGGGGAAAATGGCTACACCTTC	CAWRSGQGENGYTF
TRBJ1-2	NA	TRBV18	TRBD1	TGTGCCAGCTCACCTAGGGGACAGGGAGACGGCTACACCTTC	CASSPRGQGDGYTF
TRBJ2-7	NA	TRBV4-3	NA	TGCGCCAGCAGCCAGGAGGGCTACCTCGGGTACGAGCAGTACTTC	CASSQEGYLGYEQYF
TRBJ2-2	NA	TRBV4-2	TRBD2	TGTGCCAGCAGCCAAGCGTCTGCTAGCGGGGGCCTGAACACCGGGGAGCTGTTTTTT	CASSQASASGGLNTGELFF
TRBJ2-7	NA	TRBV19	NA	TGTGCCGGTAGTACCCGGGACACTCACTACGAGCAGTACTTC	CAGSTRDTHYEQYF
TRBJ2-7	NA	TRBV19	NA	TGTGCCAGTAGTATAGATTCGGGTTTGGAGCAGTACTTC	CASSIDSGLEQYF
TRBJ1-5	NA	TRBV5-6	TRBD1	TGTGCCAGCAGCCTCGAACAGGGGGACGGCAATCAGCCCCAGCATTTT	CASSLEQGDGNQPQHF
TRBJ2-1	NA	TRBV9	TRBD2	TGTGCCAGCAGCGTAGGGGCGGGGGGCAGAAATGAGCAGTTCTTC	CASSVGAGGRNEQFF
TRBJ2-1	few	TRBV5-1	TRBD1	TGCGCCAGCGCAATACAGGACAGGGGGCAAATTATTGCCTACAATGAGCAGTTCTTC	CASAIQDRGQIIAYNEQFF
TRBJ2-7	NA	TRBV4-2	NA	TGTGCCAGCAGCCAAGGTACGGGGGAGCAGTACTTC	CASSQGTGEQYF
TRBJ1-6	few	TRBV7-9	TRBD1	TGTGCCAGCAGCCCGGGACAGTCCAATTCACCCCTCCACTTT	CASSPGQSNSPLHF
TRBJ1-2	NA	TRBV2	TRBD1	TGTGCCAGCAGTGGCGGGACAGGACTTAGCTATGGCTACACCTTC	CASSGGTGLSYGYTF
TRBJ2-3	NA	TRBV7-9	NA	TGTGCCAGCAGCTTAGGCCTCCCCCCCCGGGATACGCAGTATTTT	CASSLGLPPRDTQYF
TRBJ2-7	NA	TRBV7-2	TRBD2	TGTGCCAGCAGCTTACTGGGCAGCGGGACTTACTCCTACGAGCAGTACTTC	CASSLLGSGTYSYEQYF
TRBJ2-7	NA	TRBV7-9	TRBD2	TGTGCCAGCAGGGGCCGGGTTGGGGCGGGGGTGGGATCCTACGAGCAGTACTTC	CASRGRVGAGVGSYEQYF
TRBJ2-3	NA	TRBV7-2	NA	TGTGCCAGCAGCGAGGACCGGGGGACGCAGTATTTT	CASSEDRGTQYF
TRBJ2-3	NA	TRBV6-5	NA	TGTGCCAGCAGTTACTGGGAGACGGGCACAGATACGCAGTATTTT	CASSYWETGTDTQYF
TRBJ1-2	few	TRBV7-6	TRBD1	TGTGCCAGCAGCTTAGGGACAGGGTTAGGTCGTGGCTACACCTTC	CASSLGTGLGRGYTF
TRBJ1-6	once	TRBV7-2	NA	TGTGCCAGCAGCGTGACAGGATACAATTCACCCCTCCACTTT	CASSVTGYNSPLHF
TRBJ2-3	NA	TRBV5-6	NA	TGTGCCAGCAGCTCCGTCGATACGCAGTATTTT	CASSSVDTQYF
TRBJ1-6	NA	TRBV5-1	NA	TGCGCCAGCAGTCGGGCGGGCAGGGGAGGGTCACCCCTCCACTTT	CASSRAGRGGSPLHF
TRBJ1-6	few	TRBV11-1	NA	TGTGCCAGCAGCCACGGGAAGGATTATAATTCACCCCTCCACTTT	CASSHGKDYNSPLHF
TRBJ2-7	once	TRBV29-1	TRBD1	TGCAGCGCAAACAGGGGATCCTACGAGCAGTACTTC	CSANRGSYEQYF
TRBJ1-4	NA	TRBV7-9	TRBD1	TGTGCCAGCAGCGTCGGACAGGGGCGCGATGAAAAACTGTTTTTT	CASSVGQGRDEKLFF
TRBJ2-3	NA	TRBV5-1	TRBD2	TGCGCCAGCAGCCCGGGACTAGCGGGAGGGGTTGTGACAGATACGCAGTATTTT	CASSPGLAGGVVTDTQYF
TRBJ2-5	NA	TRBV27	NA	TGTGCCAGCAGTCCAGGGGTCCGGGAGACCCAGTACTTC	CASSPGVRETQYF
TRBJ2-4	few	TRBV28	NA	TGTGCCAGCAGTCTCTCCGGGACTAAAAACATTCAGTACTTC	CASSLSGTKNIQYF
TRBJ2-7	NA	TRBV5-1	TRBD1	TGCGCCAGCAGCTTGGGTCGGACAGGGGCGGGGTACGAGCAGTACTTC	CASSLGRTGAGYEQYF
TRBJ1-5	NA	TRBV28	NA	TGTGCCAGCAGTTTTCTAGGGGGGGGTCAGCCCCAGCATTTT	CASSFLGGGQPQHF
TRBJ2-5	NA	TRBV7-9	TRBD1	TGTGCCAGCAGCTTTCGAGGGGGCACAGAGACCCAGTACTTC	CASSFRGGTETQYF
TRBJ1-1	NA	TRBV5-6	NA	TGTGCCAGCAGCCAAGCCTGGTCGGGGGAGAACACTGAAGCTTTCTTT	CASSQAWSGENTEAFF
TRBJ2-7	NA	TRBV7-9	NA	TGTGCCAGCAGCATAGGGGGGGACAGAGCCTACGAGCAGTACTTC	CASSIGGDRAYEQYF
TRBJ1-2	few	TRBV27	TRBD1	TGTGCCAGCAGTGCCGGGACAGGGGGCCAAAGCTACACCTTC	CASSAGTGGQSYTF
TRBJ2-4	NA	TRBV7-2	TRBD2	TGTGCCAGCAGCATTAGCGGGCCAAAAAACATTCAGTACTTC	CASSISGPKNIQYF
TRBJ1-2	few	TRBV27	NA	TGTGCCAGCAGTTTAGGAGTCGTCCCGATCTATGGCTACACCTTC	CASSLGVVPIYGYTF
TRBJ1-1	NA	TRBV5-4	NA	TGTGCCAGCAGCTTGGATATACAGGGTCAGGCTGAAGCTTTCTTT	CASSLDIQGQAEAFF
TRBJ2-7	few	TRBV7-8	NA	TGTGCCAGCAGCTTAGGAGGACGCCTCACGGGATCCGAGCAGTACTTC	CASSLGGRLTGSEQYF
TRBJ1-2	NA	TRBV6-6	TRBD1	TGTGCCAGCAGGCACAGGGGCGACTATGGCTACACCTTC	CASRHRGDYGYTF
TRBJ2-1	NA	TRBV27	TRBD1	TGTGCCACCCTGGGACAGGGGTACAATGAGCAGTTCTTC	CATLGQGYNEQFF
TRBJ2-7	NA	TRBV11-3	TRBD1	TGTGCCAGCAGCTTACTGCAGGGGGCGACCTACGAGCAGTACTTC	CASSLLQGATYEQYF
TRBJ1-2	NA	TRBV5-6	NA	TGTGCCAGCAGCTTGGGTAGAAACTATGGCTACACCTTC	CASSLGRNYGYTF
TRBJ1-1	few	TRBV2	TRBD1	TGTGCCAGCAGCGCCGACAGGGACACTGAAGCTTTCTTT	CASSADRDTEAFF
TRBJ1-5	NA	TRBV11-2	NA	TGTGCCAGCAGCTTAGCCAGTTGGCAGCCCCAGCATTTT	CASSLASWQPQHF
TRBJ2-2	NA	TRBV7-2	NA	TGTGCCAGCAGCTTAGTAAGAGGCGGGCACGGGGAGCTGTTTTTT	CASSLVRGGHGELFF
TRBJ1-2	NA	TRBV14	TRBD1	TGTGCCAGCAGCCAAGAACAGGGGTATGGCTACACCTTC	CASSQEQGYGYTF
TRBJ1-1	few	TRBV25-1	NA	TGTGCCAGCAGTGTGCGGGGCGCTGAAGCTTTCTTT	CASSVRGAEAFF
TRBJ2-1	few	TRBV29-1	TRBD2	TGCAGCGTTGGTACTAGCGGGGGGGGGCGGGAGCAGTTCTTC	CSVGTSGGGREQFF
TRBJ2-7	NA	TRBV11-2	TRBD2	TGTGCCAGCAGCTTCCGGACTAGCGGGAGTGTGAGGAGCTCCTACGAGCAGTACTTC	CASSFRTSGSVRSSYEQYF
TRBJ1-6	NA	TRBV7-9	NA	TGTGCCAGCAGCTTAGGGACCTTAAGGGGAGGACCCCTCCACTTT	CASSLGTLRGGPLHF